The present T cell receptor beta chain was sequenced within a study of cytomegalovirus exposure and HLA in healthy donors. This CDR3 contains 13 residues. V lost 3 bases, J lost 12 bases, and 4 bases stayed unmatched. Germline CDR1 and CDR2: KGHSH and LQKENI. A multiplex PCR was run with 60 Vbeta primers and 13 Jbeta primers. Using immunoSEQ multiplex PCR, the repertoire was profiled, and TCRdb retains in-frame clones only, with some absent. The profile shows approximately 140,000 clones, approximately 79% of them singletons. The sample holds a few counts of this clone. The sample comprised PBMCs. The chain joins TRBV18 to TRBJ2-1; 11 nucleotides line up with TRBD2. This clonotype was sampled from a man aged 50-59 years in good health and CMV-seropositive. This chain's CDR3 is CASSPGLAERQFF. CDR3 sequence (DNA): TGTGCCAGCTCACCGGGACTAGCGGAAAGGCAGTTCTTC. Together with reference TRBV18 and TRBJ2-1, the CDR3 gives the full variable domain: NAGVMQNPRHLVRRRGQEARLRCSPMKGHSHVYWYRQLPEEGLKFMVYLQKENIIDESGMPKERFSAEFPKEGPSILRIQQVVRGDSAAYFCASSPGLAERQFFGPGTRLTVL.